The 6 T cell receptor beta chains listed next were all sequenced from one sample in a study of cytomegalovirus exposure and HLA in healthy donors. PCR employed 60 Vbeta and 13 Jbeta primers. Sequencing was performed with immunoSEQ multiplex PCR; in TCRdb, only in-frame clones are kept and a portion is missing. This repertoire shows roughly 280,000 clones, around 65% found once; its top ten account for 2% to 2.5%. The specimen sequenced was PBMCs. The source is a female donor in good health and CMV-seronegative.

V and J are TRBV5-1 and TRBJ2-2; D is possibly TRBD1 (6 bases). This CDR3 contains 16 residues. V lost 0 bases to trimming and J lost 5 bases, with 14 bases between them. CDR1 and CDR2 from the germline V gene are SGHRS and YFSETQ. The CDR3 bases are TGCGCCAGCAGCTTGGAGGGGGTAATGGGGACCGGGGAGCTGTTTTTT. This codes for CASSLEGVMGTGELFF.

CDR3 DNA: TGTGCCAGCAGCTCCCCGGGACAGAGTACAAGTGAGCAGTTCTTC. Its protein product is CASSSPGQSTSEQFF. V is TRBV7-9 and J is TRBJ2-1; 7 bases agree with TRBD1. V lost 4 bases and J lost 9; bases outside the gene matches: 12. The CDR3 is 15 residues long. Per the germline V gene, CDR1 is SEHNR and CDR2 is FQNEAQ (reference sequence).

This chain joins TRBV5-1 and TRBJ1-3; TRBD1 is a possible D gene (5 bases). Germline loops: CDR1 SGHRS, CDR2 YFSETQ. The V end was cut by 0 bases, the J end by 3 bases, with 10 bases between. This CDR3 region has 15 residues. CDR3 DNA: TGCGCCAGCAGCTTGGACAGGCGTAATGGAAACACCATATATTTT. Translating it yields CASSLDRRNGNTIYF.

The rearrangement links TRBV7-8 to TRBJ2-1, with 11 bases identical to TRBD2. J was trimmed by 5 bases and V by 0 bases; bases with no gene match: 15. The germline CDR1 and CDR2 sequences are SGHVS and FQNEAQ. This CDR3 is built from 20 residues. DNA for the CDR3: TGTGCCAGCAGCTTAGCCCAACTAATAGCGACTAGCGGGAATAACAATGAGCAGTTCTTC. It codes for CASSLAQLIATSGNNNEQFF.

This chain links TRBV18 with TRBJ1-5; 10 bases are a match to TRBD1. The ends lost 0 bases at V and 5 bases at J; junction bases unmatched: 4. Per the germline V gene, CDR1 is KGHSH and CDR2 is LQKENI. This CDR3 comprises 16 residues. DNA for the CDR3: TGTGCCAGCTCACCACCGGGACAGGGGCGCGATCAGCCCCAGCATTTT. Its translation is CASSPPGQGRDQPQHF.

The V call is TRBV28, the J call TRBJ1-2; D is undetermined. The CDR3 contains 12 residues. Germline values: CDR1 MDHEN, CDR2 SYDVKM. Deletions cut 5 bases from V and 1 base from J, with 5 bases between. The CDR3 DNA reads TGTGCCAGCAGTCTTTATAACTATGGCTACACCTTC. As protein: CASSLYNYGYTF.